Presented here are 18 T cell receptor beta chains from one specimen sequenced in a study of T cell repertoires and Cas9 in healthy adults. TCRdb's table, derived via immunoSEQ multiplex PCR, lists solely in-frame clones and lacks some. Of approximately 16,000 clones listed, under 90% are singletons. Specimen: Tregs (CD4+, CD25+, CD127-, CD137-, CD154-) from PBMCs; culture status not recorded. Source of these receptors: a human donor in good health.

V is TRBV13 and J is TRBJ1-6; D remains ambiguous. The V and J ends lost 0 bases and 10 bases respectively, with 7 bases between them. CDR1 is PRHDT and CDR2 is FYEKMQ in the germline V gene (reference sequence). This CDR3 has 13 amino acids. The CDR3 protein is CASSLGTSSPLHF. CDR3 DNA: TGTGCCAGCAGCTTAGGAACCTCATCACCCCTCCACTTT.

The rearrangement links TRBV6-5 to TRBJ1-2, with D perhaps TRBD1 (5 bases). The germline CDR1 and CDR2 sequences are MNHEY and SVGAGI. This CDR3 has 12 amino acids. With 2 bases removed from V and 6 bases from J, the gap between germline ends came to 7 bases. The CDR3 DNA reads TGTGCCAGCAGTTACGCGGGGGATGGCTACACCTTC. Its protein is CASSYAGDGYTF.

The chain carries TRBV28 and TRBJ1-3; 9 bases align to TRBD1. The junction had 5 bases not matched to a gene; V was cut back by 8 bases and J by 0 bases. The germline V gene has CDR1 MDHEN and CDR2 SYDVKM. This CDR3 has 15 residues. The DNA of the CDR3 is TGTGCCAGCGGAGGACAGGGGATCTCTGGAAACACCATATATTTT. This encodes CASGGQGISGNTIYF.

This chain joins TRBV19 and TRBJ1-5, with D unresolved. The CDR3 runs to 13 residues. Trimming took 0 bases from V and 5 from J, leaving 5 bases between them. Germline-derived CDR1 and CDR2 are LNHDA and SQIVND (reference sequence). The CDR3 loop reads CASSIDGDQPQHF. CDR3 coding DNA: TGTGCCAGTAGTATAGACGGCGATCAGCCCCAGCATTTT. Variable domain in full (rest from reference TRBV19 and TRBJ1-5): DGGITQSPKYLFRKEGQNVTLSCEQNLNHDAMYWYRQDPGQGLRLIYYSQIVNDFQKGDIAEGYSVSREKKESFPLTVTSAQKNPTAFYLCASSIDGDQPQHFGDGTRLSIL.

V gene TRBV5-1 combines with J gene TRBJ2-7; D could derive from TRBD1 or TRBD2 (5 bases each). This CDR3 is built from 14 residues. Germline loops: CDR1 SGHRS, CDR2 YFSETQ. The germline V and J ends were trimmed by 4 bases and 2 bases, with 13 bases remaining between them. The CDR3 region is CASSRDAGAYEQYF. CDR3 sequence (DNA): TGCGCCAGCAGCCGGGACGCAGGAGCCTACGAGCAGTACTTC. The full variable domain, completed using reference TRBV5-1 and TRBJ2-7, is KAGVTQTPRYLIKTRGQQVTLSCSPISGHRSVSWYQQTPGQGLQFLFEYFSETQRNKGNFPGRFSGRQFSNSRSEMNVSTLELGDSALYLCASSRDAGAYEQYFGPGTRLTVT.

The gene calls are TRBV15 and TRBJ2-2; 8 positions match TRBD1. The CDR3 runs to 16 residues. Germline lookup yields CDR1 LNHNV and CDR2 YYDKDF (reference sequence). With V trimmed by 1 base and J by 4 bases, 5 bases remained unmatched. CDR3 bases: TGTGCCACCAGCAGAGTCGGACAGGGTGTCACCGGGGAGCTGTTTTTT. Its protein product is CATSRVGQGVTGELFF.

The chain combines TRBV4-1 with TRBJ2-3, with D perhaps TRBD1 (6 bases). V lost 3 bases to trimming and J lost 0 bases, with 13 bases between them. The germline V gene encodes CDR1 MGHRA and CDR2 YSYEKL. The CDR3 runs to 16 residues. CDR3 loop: CASSQPRDKSTDTQYF. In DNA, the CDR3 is TGCGCCAGCAGCCAGCCCCGGGACAAAAGCACAGATACGCAGTATTTT.

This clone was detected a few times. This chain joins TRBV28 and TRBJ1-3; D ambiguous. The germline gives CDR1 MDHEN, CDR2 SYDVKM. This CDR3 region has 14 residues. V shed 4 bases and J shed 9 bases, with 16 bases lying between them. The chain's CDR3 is CASSSRFGVPTIYF. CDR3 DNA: TGTGCCAGCAGTTCCAGATTCGGCGTCCCCACCATATATTTT.

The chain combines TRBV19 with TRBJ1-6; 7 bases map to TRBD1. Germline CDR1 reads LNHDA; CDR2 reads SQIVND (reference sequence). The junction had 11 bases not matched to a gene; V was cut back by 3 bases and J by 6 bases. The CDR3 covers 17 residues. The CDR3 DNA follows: TGTGCCAGTAGTATCCCGACAGGGCGAAGGTCTAATTCACCCCTCCACTTT. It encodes CASSIPTGRRSNSPLHF.

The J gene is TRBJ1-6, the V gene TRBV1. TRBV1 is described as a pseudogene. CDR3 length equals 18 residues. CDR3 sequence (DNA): TGCACCAGCAGCCCCGACGGGGGGGGTTGGCCCTATAATTCACCCCTCCACTTT. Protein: CTSSPDGGGWPYNSPLHF.

CDR3 in DNA: TGCGCCAGCAGCCCGGGACAGTCTTTAAATGAGCAGTTCTTC. Translated: CASSPGQSLNEQFF. This chain joins TRBV5-1 and TRBJ2-1, with 7 bases matching TRBD1. This CDR3 region has 14 residues. CDR1 and CDR2 (germline): SGHRS, YFSETQ. The trim removed 4 bases at V and 7 bases at J, leaving 8 bases unmatched.

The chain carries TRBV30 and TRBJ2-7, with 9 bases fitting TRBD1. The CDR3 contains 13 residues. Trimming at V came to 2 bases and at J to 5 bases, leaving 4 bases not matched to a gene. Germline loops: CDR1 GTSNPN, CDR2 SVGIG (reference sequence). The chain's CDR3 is CAWSRDRVNEQYF. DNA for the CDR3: TGTGCCTGGAGTCGGGACAGGGTCAACGAGCAGTACTTC.

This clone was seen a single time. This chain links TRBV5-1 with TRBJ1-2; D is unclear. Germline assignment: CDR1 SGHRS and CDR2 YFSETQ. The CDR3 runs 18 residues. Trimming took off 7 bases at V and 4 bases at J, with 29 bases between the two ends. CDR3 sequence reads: CASRHAGGQKKTGYGYTF. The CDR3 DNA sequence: TGCGCCAGCCGCCACGCAGGTGGGCAGAAGAAAACTGGCTATGGCTACACCTTC. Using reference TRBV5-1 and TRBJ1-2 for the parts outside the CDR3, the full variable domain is KAGVTQTPRYLIKTRGQQVTLSCSPISGHRSVSWYQQTPGQGLQFLFEYFSETQRNKGNFPGRFSGRQFSNSRSEMNVSTLELGDSALYLCASRHAGGQKKTGYGYTFGSGTRLTVV.

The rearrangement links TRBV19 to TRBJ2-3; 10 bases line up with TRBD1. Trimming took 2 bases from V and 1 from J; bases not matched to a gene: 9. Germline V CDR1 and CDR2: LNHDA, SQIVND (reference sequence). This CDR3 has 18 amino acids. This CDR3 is CASSIRAAGTGGTDTQYF. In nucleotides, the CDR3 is TGTGCCAGTAGTATACGTGCTGCCGGGACAGGGGGCACAGATACGCAGTATTTT. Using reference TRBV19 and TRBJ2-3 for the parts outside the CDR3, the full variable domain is DGGITQSPKYLFRKEGQNVTLSCEQNLNHDAMYWYRQDPGQGLRLIYYSQIVNDFQKGDIAEGYSVSREKKESFPLTVTSAQKNPTAFYLCASSIRAAGTGGTDTQYFGPGTRLTVL.

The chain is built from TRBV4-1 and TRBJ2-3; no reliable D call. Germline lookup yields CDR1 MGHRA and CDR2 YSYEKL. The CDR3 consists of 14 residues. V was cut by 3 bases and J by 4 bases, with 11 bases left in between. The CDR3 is CASSHPLKADTQYF. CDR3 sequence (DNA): TGCGCCAGCAGCCACCCCCTTAAGGCAGATACGCAGTATTTT.

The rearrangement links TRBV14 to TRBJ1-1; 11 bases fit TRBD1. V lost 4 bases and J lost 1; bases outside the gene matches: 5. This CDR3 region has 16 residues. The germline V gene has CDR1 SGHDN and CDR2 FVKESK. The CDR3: CASSRLGQGANTEAFF. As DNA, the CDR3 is TGTGCCAGCAGCCGACTTGGACAGGGGGCGAACACTGAAGCTTTCTTT.

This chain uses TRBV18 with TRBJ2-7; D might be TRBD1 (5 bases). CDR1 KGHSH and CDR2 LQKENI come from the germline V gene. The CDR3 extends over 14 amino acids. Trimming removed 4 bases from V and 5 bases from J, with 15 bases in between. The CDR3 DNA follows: TGTGCCAGCTCACTGCAGGGCCCGACGAACGAGCAGTACTTC. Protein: CASSLQGPTNEQYF.

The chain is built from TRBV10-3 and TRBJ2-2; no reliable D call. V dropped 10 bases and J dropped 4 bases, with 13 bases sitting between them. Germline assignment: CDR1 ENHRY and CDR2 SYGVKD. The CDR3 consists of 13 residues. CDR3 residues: CATTTPGTGELFF. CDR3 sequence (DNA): TGTGCCACCACTACTCCGGGCACCGGGGAGCTGTTTTTT.